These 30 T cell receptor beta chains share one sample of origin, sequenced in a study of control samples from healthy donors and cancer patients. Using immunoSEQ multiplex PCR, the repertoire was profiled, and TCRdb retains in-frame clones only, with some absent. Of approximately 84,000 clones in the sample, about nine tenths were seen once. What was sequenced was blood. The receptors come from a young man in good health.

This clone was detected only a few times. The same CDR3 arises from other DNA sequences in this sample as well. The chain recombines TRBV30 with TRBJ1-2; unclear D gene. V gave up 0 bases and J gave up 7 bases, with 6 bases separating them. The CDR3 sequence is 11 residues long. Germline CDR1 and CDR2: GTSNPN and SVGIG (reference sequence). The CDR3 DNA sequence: TGTGCCTGGAGTGTAGGTGGTGGCTACACCTTC. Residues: CAWSVGGGYTF.

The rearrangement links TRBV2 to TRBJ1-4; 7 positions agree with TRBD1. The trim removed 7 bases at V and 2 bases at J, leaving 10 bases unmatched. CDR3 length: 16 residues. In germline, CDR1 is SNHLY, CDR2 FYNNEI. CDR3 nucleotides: TGTGCCAGCACCGTCGACAGGGCGCGCACTAATGAAAAACTGTTTTTT. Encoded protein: CASTVDRARTNEKLFF.

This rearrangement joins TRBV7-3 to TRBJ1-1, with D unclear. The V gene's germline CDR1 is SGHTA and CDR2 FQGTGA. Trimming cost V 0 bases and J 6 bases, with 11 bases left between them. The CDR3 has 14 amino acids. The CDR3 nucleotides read TGTGCCAGCAGCTTAACCAAAGGGTCGGCTGAAGCTTTCTTT. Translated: CASSLTKGSAEAFF.

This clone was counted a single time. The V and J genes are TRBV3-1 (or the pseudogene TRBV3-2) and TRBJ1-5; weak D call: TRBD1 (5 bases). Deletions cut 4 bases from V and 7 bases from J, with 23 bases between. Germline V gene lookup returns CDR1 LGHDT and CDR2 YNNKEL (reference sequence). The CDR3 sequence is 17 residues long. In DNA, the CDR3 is TGTGCCAGCAGCCCAGGGTTGGGAGGCGGGTCCAGGCAGCCCCAGCATTTT. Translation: CASSPGLGGGSRQPQHF.

The CDR3 sequence: CSVGGVETF. CDR3 nucleotides: TGCAGCGTTGGGGGAGTGGAGACCTTC. This chain joins TRBV29-1 and TRBJ1-2; unclear D gene. Germline V lookup: CDR1 SQVTM, CDR2 ANQGSEA. The CDR3 contains 9 residues. Trimming left V 4 bases short and J 14 bases short, with 11 bases between.

The CDR3 nucleotides read TGTGCCAGCAGCCTCACTAGCGGGGGTACCGGGGAGCTGTTTTTT. Translated: CASSLTSGGTGELFF. This chain connects TRBV6-5 to TRBJ2-2; 11 bases match TRBD2. The CDR3 is 15 residues long. V dropped 6 bases and J dropped 5; count of bases not matched to a gene: 5. Germline CDR1 is MNHEY and CDR2 is SVGAGI.

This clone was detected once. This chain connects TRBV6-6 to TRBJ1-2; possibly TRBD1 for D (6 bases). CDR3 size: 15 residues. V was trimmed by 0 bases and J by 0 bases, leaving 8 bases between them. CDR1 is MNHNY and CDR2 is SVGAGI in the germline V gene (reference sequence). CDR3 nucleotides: TGTGCCAGCAGTTACTCGGGGGCCTCTAACTATGGCTACACCTTC. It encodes CASSYSGASNYGYTF.

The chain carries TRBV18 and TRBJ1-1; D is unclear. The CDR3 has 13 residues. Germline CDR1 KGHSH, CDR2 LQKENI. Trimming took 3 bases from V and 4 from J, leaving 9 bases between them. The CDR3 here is CASSPTEGTEAFF. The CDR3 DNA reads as TGTGCCAGCTCACCCACCGAAGGCACTGAAGCTTTCTTT.

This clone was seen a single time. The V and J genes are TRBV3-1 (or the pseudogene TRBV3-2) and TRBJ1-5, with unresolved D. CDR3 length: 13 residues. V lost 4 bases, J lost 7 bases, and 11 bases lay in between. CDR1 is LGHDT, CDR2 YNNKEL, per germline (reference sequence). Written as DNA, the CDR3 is TGTGCCAGCAGCCTAGATCTATACCAGCCCCAGCATTTT. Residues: CASSLDLYQPQHF.

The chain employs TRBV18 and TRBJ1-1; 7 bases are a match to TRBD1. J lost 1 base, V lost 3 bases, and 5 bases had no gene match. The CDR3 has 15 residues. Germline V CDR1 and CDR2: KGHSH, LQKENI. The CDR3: CASSPQGGWNTEAFF. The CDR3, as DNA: TGTGCCAGCTCACCGCAGGGGGGCTGGAACACTGAAGCTTTCTTT.

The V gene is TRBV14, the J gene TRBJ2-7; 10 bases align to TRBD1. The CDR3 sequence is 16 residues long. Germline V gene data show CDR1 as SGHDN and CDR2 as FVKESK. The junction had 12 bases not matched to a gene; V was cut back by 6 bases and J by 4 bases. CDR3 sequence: CASSSGSGTGEYEQYF. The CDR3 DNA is TGTGCCAGCAGTTCCGGATCCGGGACAGGGGAATACGAGCAGTACTTC.

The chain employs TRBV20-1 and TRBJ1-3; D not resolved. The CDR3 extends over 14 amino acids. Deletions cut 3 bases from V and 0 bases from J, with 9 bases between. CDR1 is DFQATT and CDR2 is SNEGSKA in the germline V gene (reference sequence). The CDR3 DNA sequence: TGCAGTGCTAGTGGGTCCAGCTCTGGAAACACCATATATTTT. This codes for CSASGSSSGNTIYF.

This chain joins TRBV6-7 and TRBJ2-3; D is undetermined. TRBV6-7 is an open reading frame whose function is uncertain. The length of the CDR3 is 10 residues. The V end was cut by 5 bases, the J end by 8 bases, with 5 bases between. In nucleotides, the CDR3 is TGTGCCAGCAGTAAGTTTACGCAGTATTTT. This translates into CASSKFTQYF.

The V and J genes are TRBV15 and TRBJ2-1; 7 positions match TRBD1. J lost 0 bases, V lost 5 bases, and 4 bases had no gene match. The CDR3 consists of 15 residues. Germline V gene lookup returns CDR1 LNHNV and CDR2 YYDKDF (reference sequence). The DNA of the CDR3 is TGTGCCACCAGCCCGACAGGGAGCTCCTACAATGAGCAGTTCTTC. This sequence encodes CATSPTGSSYNEQFF.

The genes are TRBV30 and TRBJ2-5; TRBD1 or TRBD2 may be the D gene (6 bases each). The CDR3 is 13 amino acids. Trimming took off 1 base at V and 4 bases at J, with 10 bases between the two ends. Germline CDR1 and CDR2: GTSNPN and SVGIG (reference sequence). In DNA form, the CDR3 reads TGTGCCTGGAGTGCCGGGGGCGGAGAGACCCAGTACTTC. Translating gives CAWSAGGGETQYF.

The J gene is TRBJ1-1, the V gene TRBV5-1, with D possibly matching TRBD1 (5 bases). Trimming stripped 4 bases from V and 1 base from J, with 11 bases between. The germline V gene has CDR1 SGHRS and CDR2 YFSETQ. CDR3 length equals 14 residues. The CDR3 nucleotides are TGCGCCAGCAGCGCCCAGGGAGGGAACACTGAAGCTTTCTTT. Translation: CASSAQGGNTEAFF.

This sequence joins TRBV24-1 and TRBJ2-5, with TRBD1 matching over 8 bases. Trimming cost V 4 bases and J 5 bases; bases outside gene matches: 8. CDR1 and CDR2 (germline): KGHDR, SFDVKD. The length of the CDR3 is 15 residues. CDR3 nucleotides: TGTGCCACCAGTGACCCCAGGACAGGGACGGAGACCCAGTACTTC. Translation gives CATSDPRTGTETQYF.

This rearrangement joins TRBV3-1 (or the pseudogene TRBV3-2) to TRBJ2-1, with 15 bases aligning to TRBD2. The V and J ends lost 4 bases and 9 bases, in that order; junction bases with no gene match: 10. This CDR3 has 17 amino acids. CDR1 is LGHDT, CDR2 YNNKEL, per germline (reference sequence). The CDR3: CASSLPGLAGGKGEQFF. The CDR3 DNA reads TGTGCCAGCAGCCTTCCGGGACTAGCGGGAGGAAAAGGTGAGCAGTTCTTC.

The CDR3 DNA follows: TGTGCCAGCAGCTTCAGGGACGGGGAGCTGTTTTTT. Amino acids: CASSFRDGELFF. The genes are TRBV11-3 and TRBJ2-2, with D maybe TRBD1 (5 bases). Trimming pared 3 bases from V and 7 bases from J, leaving 6 bases between. In germline, CDR1 is SGHNT, CDR2 YENEEA. CDR3 length: 12 amino acids.

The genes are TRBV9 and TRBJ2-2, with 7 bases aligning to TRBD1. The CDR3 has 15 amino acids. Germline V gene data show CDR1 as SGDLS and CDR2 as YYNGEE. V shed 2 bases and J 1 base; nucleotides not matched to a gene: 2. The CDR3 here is CASSVRGLNTGELFF. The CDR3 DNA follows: TGTGCCAGCAGCGTCAGGGGGTTGAACACCGGGGAGCTGTTTTTT.

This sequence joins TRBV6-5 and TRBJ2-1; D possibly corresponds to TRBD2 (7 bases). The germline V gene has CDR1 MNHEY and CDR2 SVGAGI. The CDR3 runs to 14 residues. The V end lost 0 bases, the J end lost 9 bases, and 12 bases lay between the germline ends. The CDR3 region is CASSYSGGRIEQFF. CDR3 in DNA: TGTGCCAGCAGTTACTCGGGGGGGCGCATTGAGCAGTTCTTC.

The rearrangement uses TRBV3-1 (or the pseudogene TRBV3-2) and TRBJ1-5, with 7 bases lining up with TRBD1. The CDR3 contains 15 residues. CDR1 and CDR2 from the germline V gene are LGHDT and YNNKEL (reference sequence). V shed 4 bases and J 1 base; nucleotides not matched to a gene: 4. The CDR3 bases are TGTGCCAGCAGCCGAGGGACAGAGAGCAATCAGCCCCAGCATTTT. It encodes CASSRGTESNQPQHF.

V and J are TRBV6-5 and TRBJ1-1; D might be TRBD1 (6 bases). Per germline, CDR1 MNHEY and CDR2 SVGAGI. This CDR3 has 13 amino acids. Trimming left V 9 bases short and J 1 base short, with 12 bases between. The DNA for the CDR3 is TGTGCCAGTAAACAGGGTTCGAACACTGAAGCTTTCTTT. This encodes CASKQGSNTEAFF.

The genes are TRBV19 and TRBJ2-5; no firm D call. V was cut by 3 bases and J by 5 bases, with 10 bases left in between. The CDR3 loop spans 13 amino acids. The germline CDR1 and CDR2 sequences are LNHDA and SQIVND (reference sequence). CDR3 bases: TGTGCCAGTAGTATTCTGGGGTTTGAGACCCAGTACTTC. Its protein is CASSILGFETQYF.

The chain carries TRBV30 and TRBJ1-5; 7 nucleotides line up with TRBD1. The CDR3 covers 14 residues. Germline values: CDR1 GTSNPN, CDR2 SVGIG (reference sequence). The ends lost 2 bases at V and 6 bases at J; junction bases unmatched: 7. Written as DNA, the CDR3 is TGTGCCTGGAGTTCTCACAGGGGTCGTCAGCCCCAGCATTTT. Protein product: CAWSSHRGRQPQHF.

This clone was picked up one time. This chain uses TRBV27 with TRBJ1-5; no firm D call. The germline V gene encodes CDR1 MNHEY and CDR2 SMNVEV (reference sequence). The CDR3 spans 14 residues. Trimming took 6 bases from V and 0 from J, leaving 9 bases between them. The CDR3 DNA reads TGTGCCAGCAGGTTCCGCGGTAGCAATCAGCCCCAGCATTTT. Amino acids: CASRFRGSNQPQHF.

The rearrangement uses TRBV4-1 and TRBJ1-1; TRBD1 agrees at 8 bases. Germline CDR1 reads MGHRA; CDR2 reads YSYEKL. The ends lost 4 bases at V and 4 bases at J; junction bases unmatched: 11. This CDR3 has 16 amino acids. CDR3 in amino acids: CASSLRSGDRGTEAFF. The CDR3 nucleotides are TGCGCCAGCAGCCTAAGATCGGGCGACAGGGGCACTGAAGCTTTCTTT.

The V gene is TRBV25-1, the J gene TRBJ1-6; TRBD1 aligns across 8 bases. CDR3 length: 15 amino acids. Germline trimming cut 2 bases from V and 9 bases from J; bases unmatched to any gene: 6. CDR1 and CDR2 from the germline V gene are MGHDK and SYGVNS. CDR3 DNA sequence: TGTGCCAGCAGTGAAGGACAGGGCTACCCTTCACCCCTCCACTTT. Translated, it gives CASSEGQGYPSPLHF. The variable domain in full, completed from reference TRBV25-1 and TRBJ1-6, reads EADIYQTPRYLVIGTGKKITLECSQTMGHDKMYWYQQDPGMELHLIHYSYGVNSTEKGDLSSESTVSRIRTEHFPLTLESARPSHTSQYLCASSEGQGYPSPLHFGNGTRLTVT.

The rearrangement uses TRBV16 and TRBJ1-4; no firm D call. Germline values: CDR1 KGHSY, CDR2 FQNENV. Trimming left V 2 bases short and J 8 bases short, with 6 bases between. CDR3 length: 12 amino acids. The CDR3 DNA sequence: TGTGCCAGCAGCCAAAGTGGGGAAAAACTGTTTTTT. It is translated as CASSQSGEKLFF.

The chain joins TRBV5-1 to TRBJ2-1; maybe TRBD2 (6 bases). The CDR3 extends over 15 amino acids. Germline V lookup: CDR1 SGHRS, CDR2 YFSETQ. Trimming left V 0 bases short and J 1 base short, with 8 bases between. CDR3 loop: CASSLEGGSYNEQFF. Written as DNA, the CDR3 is TGCGCCAGCAGCTTGGAGGGAGGTTCCTACAATGAGCAGTTCTTC.